The clone carrying this TCR beta chain was recorded once. Its antigen remains unknown. These data originate in a study of beta chain features in type 1 diabetes. Study in general: Across all samples, approximately 110,000,000 sorted cells were examined. Study-level points and caveats: The VDJ junctions of type 1 diabetes patients carried fewer insertions and more deletions. Researchers report that Type 1 diabetes patients had moderately but significantly shorter TCRB CDR3s across all four CD4+ subsets.

This CDR3 has 13 residues. The V gene's germline CDR1 is SQVTM and CDR2 ANQGSEA. The V and J ends lost 7 bases and 7 bases respectively, with 17 bases between them. A sort by CD45RO/CCR7/CD25/CD127/CD95/CD27 yielded CD4+ naive, central memory, regulatory and stem cell-like memory cells. What was sequenced were expressed TCRB transcripts, since all of the isolated RNA had been reverse transcribed. Sequenced naive, central memory and regulatory T cell samples produced an average of about 3.7 million reads. Profiling relied on immunoSEQ multiplex PCR, and the TCRdb table lists in-frame clones only, not all of them. This table has approximately 260,000 clones, roughly 25% appearing once.

Sequenced: naive CD4+ T cells from blood. The TCR originated in a woman aged 30 to 39 with type 1 diabetes. This sequence joins TRBV29-1 and TRBJ2-1, with a tentative D call TRBD1 (6 bases). CDR3 residues: CSGAVARGNEQFF. CDR3 sequence (DNA): TGCAGCGGTGCGGTGGCCAGGGGAAATGAGCAGTTCTTC.